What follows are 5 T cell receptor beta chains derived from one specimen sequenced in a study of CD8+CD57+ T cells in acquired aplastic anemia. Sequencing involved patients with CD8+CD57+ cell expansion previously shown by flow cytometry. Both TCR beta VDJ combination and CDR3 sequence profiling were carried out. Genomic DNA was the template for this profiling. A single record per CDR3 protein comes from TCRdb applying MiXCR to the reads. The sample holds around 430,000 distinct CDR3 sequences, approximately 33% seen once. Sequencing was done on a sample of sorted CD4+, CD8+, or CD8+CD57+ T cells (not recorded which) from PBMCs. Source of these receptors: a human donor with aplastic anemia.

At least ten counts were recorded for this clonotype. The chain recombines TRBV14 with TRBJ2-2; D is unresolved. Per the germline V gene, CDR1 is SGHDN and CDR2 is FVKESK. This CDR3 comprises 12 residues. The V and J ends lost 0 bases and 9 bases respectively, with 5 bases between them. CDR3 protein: CASSQDRRELFF. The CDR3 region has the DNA TGTGCCAGCAGCCAAGATCGGCGGGAGCTGTTTTTT.

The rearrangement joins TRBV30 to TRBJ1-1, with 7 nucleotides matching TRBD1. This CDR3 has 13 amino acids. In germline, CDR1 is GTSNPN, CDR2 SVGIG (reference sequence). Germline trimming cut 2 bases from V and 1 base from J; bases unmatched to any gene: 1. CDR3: CAWSNRGNTEAFF. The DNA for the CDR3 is TGTGCCTGGAGTAACAGGGGGAACACTGAAGCTTTCTTT.

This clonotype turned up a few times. The CDR3 bases are TGTGCCAGCGGCCCTGGCAGCAATCAGCCCCAGCATTTT. Translating gives CASGPGSNQPQHF. The rearrangement uses TRBV12-3 or TRBV12-4 and TRBJ1-5; D is unclear. V was trimmed by 8 bases and J by 1 base, leaving 9 bases between them. The CDR3 loop spans 13 amino acids.

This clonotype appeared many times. The CDR3 loop reads CASSGTVIGYTF. In DNA, the CDR3 is TGCGCCAGCAGTGGGACAGTAATTGGCTACACCTTC. The chain couples TRBV10-2 to TRBJ1-2; a possible D gene is TRBD1 (6 bases). V was clipped by 4 bases and J by 7 bases, with 10 bases between them. Germline V CDR1 and CDR2: WSHSY, SAAADI. The CDR3 contains 12 residues.

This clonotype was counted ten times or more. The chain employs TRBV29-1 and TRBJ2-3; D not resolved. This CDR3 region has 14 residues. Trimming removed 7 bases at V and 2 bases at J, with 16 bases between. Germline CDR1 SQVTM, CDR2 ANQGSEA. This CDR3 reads CSASGRPNTDTQYF. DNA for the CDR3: TGCAGCGCTAGTGGCCGGCCCAACACAGATACGCAGTATTTT.